The clone carrying this T cell receptor beta chain was seen ten or more times. Its antigen is not known. Library preparation for TCR beta used quantitative 5'-RACE with molecular barcodes. TCRdb recomputed calls from the 5' RACE reads with MiXCR, one row per CDR3 protein. The table records hundreds of thousands of distinct CDR3 sequences, about 10% of them present only once. This record comes from a study of CD8 T cells in ankylosing spondylitis. Study-level results: Made up of eight or nine highly homologous variants, a TCR beta motif appeared characteristic of ankylosing spondylitis blood. Researchers reportedly found disease-linked clones significantly enriched in matched ankylosing spondylitis synovial fluid.

This sequence originates from a male donor with ankylosing spondylitis or in good health (not recorded which). Source material: blood, either unsorted or a sorted T cell fraction (not recorded which).

CDR3 protein: CSVELATLGDTQYF. Here the CDR3 DNA reads TGCAGCGTTGAGTTAGCGACATTGGGAGATACGCAGTATTTT. The gene calls are TRBV29-1 and TRBJ2-3; D is possibly TRBD2 (5 bases). The V gene's germline CDR1 is SQVTM and CDR2 ANQGSEA. V was shortened by 3 bases and J by 5 bases, with 15 bases between the two germline ends. This CDR3 has 14 amino acids.